This TCR beta chain was profiled in a study of vaccination and CD4 T cells after COVID-19. Study overall: Post-vaccination specimens were collected at a median of roughly 78 days following dose two (range 14 to 241).

Oncomine TCR Beta short-read sequencing was applied to DNA from cultured CD4+ T cells. In this case, cultured CD4+ T cells provided the extracted genomic DNA. TCRdb reanalysed the PCR reads using MiXCR and keeps one entry per CDR3 protein. Here the sample spans 15,000 to 20,000 distinct CDR3 sequences, roughly 50% being singletons. Concerning this clonotype itself: What it binds is not known.

Stated treatment: roughly 10-day PBMC culture with coronavirus spike peptide pools or control peptides (ViraFEST assay). Trimming removed 5 bases at V and 9 bases at J, with 15 bases between. Germline V gene sequence: CDR1 DFQATT, CDR2 SNEGSKA (reference sequence). The CDR3 runs to 12 residues. Material: CD4+ T cells from blood, cultured in vitro. This TCR came from a human donor who had recovered from COVID-19. The chain couples TRBV20-1 to TRBJ2-3; D is ambiguous. CDR3 nucleotide sequence: TGCAGTGCTCCAGCACCCATGGGGACGCAGTATTTT. Translation: CSAPAPMGTQYF.